This entry concerns a single T cell receptor beta chain. This specimen belongs to a study of TIL therapy for anti-PD-1-resistant metastatic lung cancer. Time point of the sample: pre-treatment sample, taken before nivolumab and TIL therapy. Per the germline V gene, CDR1 is SQVTM and CDR2 is ANQGSEA. V was cut by 6 bases and J by 8 bases, with 16 bases left in between. CDR3 length: 12 amino acids. The libraries were made with immunoSEQ v3. The assay was immunoSEQ multiplex PCR, and TCRdb's table has in-frame clones only and misses some. The sample includes tens of thousands of clones, roughly 70% of them seen just once.

The V and J genes are TRBV29-1 and TRBJ1-2; D is unresolved. The specimen was blood, collected at baseline. The TCR comes from a person aged 25 to 85 with non-small cell lung cancer. DNA of the CDR3: TGCAGCGTCGTAGATGAGGAGGTCGGCTACACCTTC. Translating gives CSVVDEEVGYTF.